The rows below give T cell receptor beta chains drawn from one sample of a study of OX40 agonist ivuxolimab in advanced cancers. The table came from immunoSEQ multiplex PCR; TCRdb's copy has only in-frame clones and leaves some out. The profile shows approximately 70,000 clones, around 94% of them singletons. The sequencing used CD4+ or CD8+ T cells sorted from blood, collected in a trial of the OX40 agonist ivuxolimab. The receptor source for this set is an adult with an advanced solid tumor such as melanoma, head and neck, liver or kidney cancer. The CDR3 runs from the conserved cysteine through the conserved F or W. Fields, in order: V gene, J gene, D gene, clone size, CDR3 protein, CDR3 DNA. A D gene is named only where the DNA matches it firmly. Clone size is shown for a subset of rows, as once, few, many or a class of expanded clone.

TRBV5-4	TRBJ2-2	TRBD2	.	CASTPPGTSGTGELFF	TGTGCCAGCACCCCACCCGGGACTAGCGGAACCGGGGAGCTGTTTTTT
TRBV6-5	TRBJ2-2	.	.	CASNPRGYINGELFF	TGTGCCAGCAACCCTAGGGGGTATATCAACGGGGAGCTGTTTTTT
TRBV7-9	TRBJ2-3	TRBD2	.	CASSHSGGPPADTQYF	TGTGCCAGCAGCCATAGCGGGGGGCCACCAGCAGATACGCAGTATTTT
TRBV28	TRBJ2-2	.	.	CASSPYGITGELFF	TGTGCCAGCAGCCCGTACGGGATTACCGGGGAGCTGTTTTTT
TRBV4-3	TRBJ2-2	TRBD1	once	CASSQATGERTGELFF	TGCGCCAGCAGCCAGGCGACAGGGGAACGCACCGGGGAGCTGTTTTTT
TRBV19	TRBJ1-5	.	.	CASSIDQVQFGQPQHF	TGTGCCAGTAGTATAGATCAGGTACAGTTCGGGCAGCCCCAGCATTTT
TRBV9	TRBJ2-1	.	.	CASSVGSSIVGYEQFF	TGTGCCAGCAGCGTAGGTTCATCTATAGTAGGGTATGAGCAGTTCTTC
TRBV4-3	TRBJ2-1	.	.	CASSLSWDEQFF	TGCGCCAGCAGCCTGAGCTGGGATGAGCAGTTCTTC
TRBV9	TRBJ2-3	TRBD2	.	CASSSNRGGRNTDTQYF	TGTGCCAGCAGCTCCAATCGGGGGGGGCGGAACACAGATACGCAGTATTTT
TRBV15	TRBJ2-7	TRBD1	.	CATSTHGYRGYEQYF	TGTGCCACCAGCACCCATGGTTACAGGGGTTACGAGCAGTACTTC
TRBV10-2	TRBJ2-7	TRBD2	.	CASSESGGGRSNEQYF	TGCGCCAGCAGTGAGTCCGGGGGGGGACGGTCTAACGAGCAGTACTTC
TRBV19	TRBJ2-7	TRBD2	.	CASSPRAGAGEQYF	TGTGCCAGTAGTCCCCGAGCGGGAGCTGGAGAGCAGTACTTC
TRBV7-6	TRBJ2-7	TRBD1	.	CASSFGQGEGYEQYF	TGTGCCAGCAGCTTTGGACAGGGGGAGGGCTACGAGCAGTACTTC
TRBV19	TRBJ2-3	.	.	CASSIEGSWDTQYF	TGTGCCAGTAGTATTGAAGGGAGTTGGGATACGCAGTATTTT
TRBV7-9	TRBJ1-6	.	.	CASSTTTGENSPLHF	TGTGCCAGCAGCACCACGACAGGAGAAAATTCACCCCTCCACTTT
TRBV27	TRBJ2-1	TRBD1	.	CATSLGDSYNEQFF	TGTGCCACCTCCTTAGGGGACAGTTACAATGAGCAGTTCTTC
TRBV4-3	TRBJ2-7	.	.	CASSQEVTPGYEQYF	TGCGCCAGCAGCCAAGAAGTCACCCCCGGTTACGAGCAGTACTTC
TRBV19	TRBJ2-7	TRBD1	.	CASSIDVQGARFEQYF	TGTGCCAGTAGCATCGACGTACAGGGGGCGCGGTTCGAGCAGTACTTC
TRBV7-6	TRBJ1-1	.	.	CASSPTGNTEAFF	TGTGCCAGCAGCCCGACAGGGAACACTGAAGCTTTCTTT
TRBV27	TRBJ1-2	TRBD1	.	CASSQGTGAYGYTF	TGTGCCAGCAGTCAGGGGACAGGCGCCTATGGCTACACCTTC
TRBV19	TRBJ1-1	.	.	CASSIRYRDTEAFF	TGTGCCAGTAGTATTAGGTATAGGGACACTGAAGCTTTCTTT
TRBV7-9	TRBJ2-7	.	.	CASSWLARGREQYF	TGTGCCAGCAGCTGGCTGGCGCGGGGTCGGGAGCAGTACTTC
TRBV6-5	TRBJ1-2	.	.	CASSYSTALGGYTF	TGTGCCAGCAGTTACTCGACGGCATTGGGGGGCTACACCTTC
TRBV9	TRBJ2-1	TRBD1	.	CASSGQGAGDEQFF	TGTGCCAGCAGCGGACAGGGGGCCGGGGATGAGCAGTTCTTC
TRBV27	TRBJ1-2	TRBD1	.	CASSLPGQTRDYTF	TGTGCCAGCAGTTTACCGGGACAGACCCGGGACTACACCTTC
TRBV9	TRBJ2-1	TRBD2	.	CASSASGGATNEQFF	TGTGCCAGCAGCGCTAGCGGGGGGGCCACGAATGAGCAGTTCTTC